The present TCR beta chain was sequenced within a study of T cell clonotyping in hematopoietic cell transplantation. Study observations and caveats: At the given depth, recipient repertoires were over 95% de novo clonotypes. After transplant, recipient diversity fell while pathologically expanded clonotypes grew through day 180. Graft donor and pretransplant recipient Inverse Simpson Index values predicted broader posttransplant TCR diversity. Cells were unsorted, so CD4 and CD8 contributions were not separated.

Assay used: immunoSEQ multiplex PCR; TCRdb lists only in-frame clones, some missing. The sample yields about 41,000 clones, approximately 95% seen once. V lost 5 bases, J lost 3 bases, and 2 bases stayed unmatched. The CDR3 has 13 amino acids. Germline CDR1 is GTSNPN and CDR2 is SVGIG (reference sequence). This clone came up once. The target antigen is unknown. Sequences were obtained from peripheral blood mononuclear cells. This clonotype was sampled from a man aged 25-45 years in good health. Some clones in this sample may be carry-over from other donors' samples. The V call is TRBV30, the J call TRBJ2-3, with TRBD2 matching 10 bases. This CDR3 is CAWSSGSTDTQYF. The CDR3 nucleotides read TGTGCCTGGTCTAGCGGGAGTACAGATACGCAGTATTTT.